This T cell receptor (beta chain) stems from a study of blood T cell repertoires in COVID-19. Overall study context: From the United States, Italy and Spain came samples of acute and convalescent COVID-19. T cells, B-cell-depleted T cells, or PBMCs provided the cDNA or gDNA that served as material.

Original analysis: Amplifying reference gene primers gave estimates of nucleated cell counts. The repertoire was sequenced with immunoSEQ multiplex PCR; TCRdb's copy has only in-frame clones and lacks some. The V and J calls and clone size come from that table; D and trimming were worked out from the DNA. The sample includes 90,000 to 110,000 clones, approximately 83% of them seen just once. With 8 bases removed from V and 10 bases from J, the gap between germline ends came to 11 bases. CDR1 and CDR2 (germline): LNHDA, SQIVND (reference sequence). CDR3 length: 10 amino acids. Sequencing used peripheral blood. V and J are TRBV19 and TRBJ1-2, with unresolved D. The sequence was collected from a man in his forties or fifties with acute or convalescent COVID-19. CDR3 in DNA: TGTGCCAGTGGTCGGGATTTCTACACCTTC. Its protein product is CASGRDFYTF.